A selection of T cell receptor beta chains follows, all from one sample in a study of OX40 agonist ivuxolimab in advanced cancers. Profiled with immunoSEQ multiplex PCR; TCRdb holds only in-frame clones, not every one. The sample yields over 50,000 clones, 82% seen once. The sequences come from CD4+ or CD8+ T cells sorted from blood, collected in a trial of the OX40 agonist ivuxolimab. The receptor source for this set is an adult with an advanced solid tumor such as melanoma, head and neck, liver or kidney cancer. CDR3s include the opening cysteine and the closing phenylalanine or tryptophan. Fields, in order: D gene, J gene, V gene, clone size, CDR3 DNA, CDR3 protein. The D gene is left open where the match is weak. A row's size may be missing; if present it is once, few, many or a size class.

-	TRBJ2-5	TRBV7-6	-	TGTGCCAGCAGCCCCTTCGGGCAGGGGCAAGAGACCCAGTACTTC	CASSPFGQGQETQYF
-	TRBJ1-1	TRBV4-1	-	TGCGCCAGCAGCCCAACAGGGTCAACTGAAGCTTTCTTT	CASSPTGSTEAFF
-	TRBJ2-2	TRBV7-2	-	TGTGCCAGCAGCTTAGCGGGAGCCGTTGGGGAGCTGTTTTTT	CASSLAGAVGELFF
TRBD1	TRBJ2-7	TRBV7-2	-	TGTGCCAGCAGCTCTGGACAGGGCCCCAACCCGGGTTACGAGCAGTACTTC	CASSSGQGPNPGYEQYF
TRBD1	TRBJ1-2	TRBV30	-	TGTGCCTGGAGTGCACGTAACCGGGACAGGGCCCGCTATGGCTACACCTTC	CAWSARNRDRARYGYTF
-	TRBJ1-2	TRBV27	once	TGTGCCAGCAGTTTAAACGTGGGTGCGGGTGGCTACACCTTC	CASSLNVGAGGYTF
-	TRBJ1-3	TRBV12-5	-	TGTGCTAGTGGTTTCGGGACCCAACTCTCTGGAAACACCATATATTTT	CASGFGTQLSGNTIYF
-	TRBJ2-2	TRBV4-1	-	TGCGCCAGCAGCCAAGTCCAGAGCAGGGGCCCCGGGGAGCTGTTTTTT	CASSQVQSRGPGELFF
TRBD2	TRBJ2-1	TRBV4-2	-	TGTGCCAGCAGCCAAGATGGAATAGCGGGAGACAATGAGCAGTTCTTC	CASSQDGIAGDNEQFF
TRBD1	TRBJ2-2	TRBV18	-	TGTGCCAGCTCACGGCCGGGACAGGGGGCGACCGGGGAGCTGTTTTTT	CASSRPGQGATGELFF
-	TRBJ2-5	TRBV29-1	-	TGCAGCGTTGGAGTTGGACCAGGGTCGACCCAGTACTTC	CSVGVGPGSTQYF
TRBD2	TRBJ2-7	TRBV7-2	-	TGTGCCAGCAGCCAAACTAGCGGGTTATACGAGCAGTACTTC	CASSQTSGLYEQYF
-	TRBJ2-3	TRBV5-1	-	TGCGCCAGCAGCTTGGGGGGAGCTAGCACAGATACGCAGTATTTT	CASSLGGASTDTQYF
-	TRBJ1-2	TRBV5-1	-	TGCGCCAGCAGCTTGGGTGTGGGGGCCCTCTATGGCTACACCTTC	CASSLGVGALYGYTF
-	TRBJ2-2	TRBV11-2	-	TGTGCCAGCAGCCCGGTGGGGGGAGGCCCACGGACCGGGGAGCTGTTTTTT	CASSPVGGGPRTGELFF
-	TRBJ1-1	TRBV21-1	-	TGTGCCAGCAGCATGAACAGGGTTGATGTGTTCAGGGGAGAAGCTTTCTTT	CASSMNRVDVFRGEAFF
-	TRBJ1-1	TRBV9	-	TGTGCCAGCAGCGTAGTAAGCAGGGAAACTGAAGCTTTCTTT	CASSVVSRETEAFF
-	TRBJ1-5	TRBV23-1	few	TGCGCCAGCAGTCGAGAGAACACAGGACGCGATTATAGCAATCAGCCCCAGCATTTT	CASSRENTGRDYSNQPQHF
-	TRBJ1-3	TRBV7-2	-	TGTGCCAGCACCAGGGATGACGCTGGAAACACCATATATTTT	CASTRDDAGNTIYF
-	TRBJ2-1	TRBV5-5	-	TGTGCCAGCAGCTTAACCGGGACCTCAACCCAAGGATTCTTC	CASSLTGTSTQGFF
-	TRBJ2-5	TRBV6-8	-	TGTGCCAGCAGCCCGTCGAGCCAAGAGACCCAGTACTTC	CASSPSSQETQYF
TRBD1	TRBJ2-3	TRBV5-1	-	TGCGCCAGCAGCCTCTCAACAGGGGTCTTCGCAGATACGCAGTATTTT	CASSLSTGVFADTQYF
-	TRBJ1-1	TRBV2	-	TGTGCCAGCAGTAGAGACCCGAACACTGAAGCTTTCTTT	CASSRDPNTEAFF
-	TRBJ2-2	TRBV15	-	TGTGCCACCAGCAGAGATATACCAAACGGACTGAACACCGGGGAGCTGTTTTTT	CATSRDIPNGLNTGELFF
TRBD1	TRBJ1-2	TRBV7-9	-	TGTGCCAGCAGCCCGGGACAGGGGGCAAAGTCTAACTATGGCTACACCTTC	CASSPGQGAKSNYGYTF
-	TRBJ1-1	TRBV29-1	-	TGCAGCGGCACCGGGCCCGGGGATGAAGCTTTCTTT	CSGTGPGDEAFF
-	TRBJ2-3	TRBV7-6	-	TGTGCCAGCAGCTTGAGGGATACGCAGTATTTT	CASSLRDTQYF
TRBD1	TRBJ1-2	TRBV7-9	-	TGTGCCAGCAGCAGACAGGGGGCGGATACCTTC	CASSRQGADTF
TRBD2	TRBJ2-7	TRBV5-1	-	TGCGCCAGCAGCTTGGCGGCTAGCGGGGACATCTACGAGCAGTACTTC	CASSLAASGDIYEQYF
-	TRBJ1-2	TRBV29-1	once	TGCAGCGGTCCCAGCAGGGGCCGTGGCTACACCTTC	CSGPSRGRGYTF
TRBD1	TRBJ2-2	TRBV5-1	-	TGCGCCAGCAGCTTGGAGGGGGCAGGCGGGGAGCTGTTTTTT	CASSLEGAGGELFF
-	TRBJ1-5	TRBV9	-	TGTGCCAGCAGCGCTACGGGTCATAGCAATCAGCCCCAGCATTTT	CASSATGHSNQPQHF
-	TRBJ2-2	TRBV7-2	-	TGTGCCAGCAGCCCCAGGGCTGGCCGTGGCACCGGGGAGCTGTTTTTT	CASSPRAGRGTGELFF
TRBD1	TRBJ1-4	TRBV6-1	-	TGTGCCAGCAGCCCATCAGGGGGATTGGAGGAAAAACTGTTTTTT	CASSPSGGLEEKLFF
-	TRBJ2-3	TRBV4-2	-	TGTGCCAGCAGCCAAGATTTCGAGGGGATCACAGATACGCAGTATTTT	CASSQDFEGITDTQYF
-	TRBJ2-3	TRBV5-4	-	TGTGCCAGCAGCTTGGATTTGCGGAGCACAGATACGCAGTATTTT	CASSLDLRSTDTQYF
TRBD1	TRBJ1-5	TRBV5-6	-	TGTGCCAGCAGCTTGGGGTGGGGTCAGGGGGCTGGTCAGCCCCAGCATTTT	CASSLGWGQGAGQPQHF
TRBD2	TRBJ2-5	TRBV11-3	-	TGTGCCAGCAGCCCGGGACTAGCGGGAGTTCAAGAGACCCAGTACTTC	CASSPGLAGVQETQYF
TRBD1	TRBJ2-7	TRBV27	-	TGTGCCAGCAGTTTAACAGGGGGCGAGCAGTACTTC	CASSLTGGEQYF
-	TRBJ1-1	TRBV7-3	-	TGTGCCAGCAGCTTGACAGGTGCCGGAAACACTGAAGCTTTCTTT	CASSLTGAGNTEAFF
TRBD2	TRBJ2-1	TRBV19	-	TGTGCCAGTAGTGCTACCACCGGGACTAGCATCAATGAGCAGTTCTTC	CASSATTGTSINEQFF
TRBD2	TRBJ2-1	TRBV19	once	TGTGCCAGTAGTATAAAGCGGGGGAGCTCCTACAATGAGCAGTTCTTC	CASSIKRGSSYNEQFF
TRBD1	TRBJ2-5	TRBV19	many	TGTGCCAGTACCCGGACAGGGGATTTAGGAGAGACCCAGTACTTC	CASTRTGDLGETQYF
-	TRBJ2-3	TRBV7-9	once	TGTGCCAGCAGCTTGGGTTCCGGGGGACCCACAGATACGCAGTATTTT	CASSLGSGGPTDTQYF
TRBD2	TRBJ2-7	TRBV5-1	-	TGCGCCAGCAGCTCCGGGACTAGCGGGACCCGGCGGGCCTACGAGCAGTACTTC	CASSSGTSGTRRAYEQYF
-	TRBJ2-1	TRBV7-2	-	TGTGCCAGCAGCTCCCTGGGCGCCCACAATGAGCAGTTCTTC	CASSSLGAHNEQFF
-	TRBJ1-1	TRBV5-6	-	TGTGCCAGCGGAAAGCAGAACACTGAAGCTTTCTTT	CASGKQNTEAFF
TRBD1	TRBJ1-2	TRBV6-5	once	TGTGCCGCCAGGGGGGGAACGGGTGGCTACACCTTC	CAARGGTGGYTF